This entry concerns a single TCR beta chain. The sample is drawn from a study of blood T cell repertoires in COVID-19. Study summary: PBMCs, B-cell-depleted T cells, or T cells provided the cDNA or gDNA that made up the material.

Source study methods: Nucleated cell number was recorded as an estimate derived from reference gene primer amplification. Assay: immunoSEQ multiplex PCR; the TCRdb copy retains only in-frame clones and omits some. The DNA was the basis for D and trimming; V, J and clone size are from that table. The sample has about 52,000 clones, approximately 85% seen once. CDR1 SGHRS and CDR2 YFSETQ come from the germline V gene. With V trimmed by 7 bases and J by 6 bases, 10 bases remained unmatched. This CDR3 region has 15 residues. Sequencing was carried out using peripheral blood. The sequence was collected from a human donor in a cohort sampled during active COVID-19. This chain uses TRBV5-1 with TRBJ1-6, with TRBD1 identical over 7 bases. The DNA for the CDR3 is TGCGCCAGCGGAAAGGAGGGACAGCCTAATTCACCCCTCCACTTT. As protein: CASGKEGQPNSPLHF.